This T cell receptor (beta chain) appears in the sequencing data of a study of cytomegalovirus exposure and HLA in healthy donors. Study-wide background: The use of the same platform for the approximately 130 validation repertoires and the 550 to 700 first-cohort repertoires was reported by a later analysis.

CDR3 size: 14 residues. CDR1 and CDR2 from the germline V gene are LNHDA and SQIVND (reference sequence). V shed 5 bases and J shed 2 bases, with 12 bases lying between them. Study findings and constraints: TCR beta chains numbering more than 150 were designated cytomegalovirus-associated.

This clone was detected only once. What it binds is unknown. The assay was immunoSEQ multiplex PCR, and TCRdb's table has in-frame clones only and misses some. The sample yields 250,000 to 300,000 clones, 65% to 90% seen once. The chain couples TRBV19 to TRBJ1-2, with D possibly being TRBD1 (5 bases). This TCR came from a woman aged 18-29 years in good health and CMV-seronegative. Sequenced: PBMCs. CDR3 DNA sequence: TGTGCCAGTAGTGTATCAGACAGAAACTATGGCTACACCTTC. Protein: CASSVSDRNYGYTF.